The 20 T cell receptor beta chains below were found in one sample sequenced in a study of blood T cell repertoires in COVID-19. This table comes from immunoSEQ multiplex PCR, and its TCRdb copy is limited to in-frame clones, with some not included. Of 150,000 to 200,000 clones listed, about 85% were seen once; the top ten hold around 3.2%. Sequencing was performed on peripheral blood. These TCRs come from a human donor with acute or convalescent COVID-19. The donor label of this sample is uncertain.

CDR3 nucleotides: TGTGCCATCACTATAAGCGGGGGGAAGACAGATACGCAGTATTTT. Its translation is CAITISGGKTDTQYF. The chain joins TRBV10-3 to TRBJ2-3, with 9 bases aligning to TRBD2. V dropped 7 bases and J dropped 3; count of bases not matched to a gene: 8. CDR3 length: 15 residues. From germline, CDR1 is ENHRY and CDR2 SYGVKD.

A single count supports this clone. V gene TRBV5-1 combines with J gene TRBJ2-1, with D hard to call. Trimming removed 0 bases at V and 2 bases at J, with 9 bases between. The CDR3 is 15 residues long. Germline values: CDR1 SGHRS, CDR2 YFSETQ. Written as DNA, the CDR3 is TGCGCCAGCAGCTTGGAATCTGTTACCTACAATGAGCAGTTCTTC. Translated: CASSLESVTYNEQFF.

V usage is TRBV5-4 and J usage is TRBJ1-1; D possibly corresponds to TRBD1 (5 bases). The V end was cut by 3 bases, the J end by 4 bases, with 13 bases between. The CDR3 extends over 14 amino acids. The germline V gene has CDR1 SGHNT and CDR2 YYREEE (reference sequence). As DNA, the CDR3 is TGTGCCAGCAGCTCAGCGGACGGGGGCACTGAAGCTTTCTTT. It encodes CASSSADGGTEAFF.

The V and J genes are TRBV6-1 and TRBJ2-1, with 8 positions matching TRBD2. The CDR3 totals 15 residues. Germline V gene data show CDR1 as MNHNS and CDR2 as SASEGT. J was trimmed by 4 bases and V by 1 base; bases with no gene match: 3. The CDR3 DNA reads TGTGCCAGCAGTGAAGGAGCGGGGGAATACAATGAGCAGTTCTTC. Translation: CASSEGAGEYNEQFF.

In its sample, this clone was seen a few times. The chain couples TRBV4-1 to TRBJ1-6; TRBD1 agrees at 8 bases. Germline V gene lookup returns CDR1 MGHRA and CDR2 YSYEKL. This CDR3 contains 16 residues. V gave up 5 bases and J gave up 7 bases; unmatched junction bases: 10. The CDR3 nucleotides read TGCGCCAGCAGCAGAACCTCGGGACAGGAGAATTCACCCCTCCACTTT. This encodes CASSRTSGQENSPLHF.

This clone came up a few times. The DNA for the CDR3 is TGTGCCAGCAGTTTGACAGGGGAGGAAAAACTGTTTTTT. Protein sequence: CASSLTGEEKLFF. The chain has TRBV2 and TRBJ1-4; 8 bases line up with TRBD1. Germline lookup yields CDR1 SNHLY and CDR2 FYNNEI. After removal of 5 bases from V and 8 bases from J, the junction contained 4 bases not matched to a gene. The CDR3 is 13 residues long. Full variable domain (rest looked up from reference TRBV2 and TRBJ1-4): EPEVTQTPSHQVTQMGQEVILRCVPISNHLYFYWYRQILGQKVEFLVSFYNNEISEKSEIFDDQFSVERPDGSNFTLKIRSTKLEDSAMYFCASSLTGEEKLFFGSGTQLSVL.

The J gene is TRBJ1-1, the V gene TRBV7-2, with D uncertain. V dropped 2 bases and J dropped 3 bases, with 7 bases sitting between them. The length of the CDR3 is 13 residues. The V gene's germline CDR1 is SGHTA and CDR2 FQGNSA. CDR3 loop: CASSLSGYTEAFF. DNA for the CDR3: TGTGCCAGCAGCTTATCCGGTTACACTGAAGCTTTCTTT.

The chain recombines TRBV7-9 with TRBJ1-3; D gene unclear. The germline V gene encodes CDR1 SEHNR and CDR2 FQNEAQ (reference sequence). CDR3 length equals 16 residues. Trimming removed 2 bases from V and 0 bases from J, with 11 bases in between. In nucleotides, the CDR3 is TGTGCCAGCAGCTTACAACGTAGTAACTCTGGAAACACCATATATTTT. Translating gives CASSLQRSNSGNTIYF.

This chain joins TRBV7-9 and TRBJ2-1; 11 bases are a match to TRBD2. There are 15 residues in the CDR3. CDR1 SEHNR and CDR2 FQNEAQ come from the germline V gene (reference sequence). V gave up 2 bases and J gave up 9 bases; unmatched junction bases: 6. The CDR3 loop reads CASSLPLAGGFEQFF. CDR3 bases: TGTGCCAGCAGCTTACCGCTAGCGGGGGGTTTTGAGCAGTTCTTC.

J is TRBJ2-5 and V is TRBV19; 7 bases align to TRBD1. V lost 6 bases and J lost 1; bases outside the gene matches: 5. Germline V gene lookup returns CDR1 LNHDA and CDR2 SQIVND (reference sequence). The CDR3 covers 14 residues. The CDR3 coding sequence is TGTGCCAGTAGCCTGGGACAGCCCCAAGAGACCCAGTACTTC. Translating it yields CASSLGQPQETQYF.

The chain has TRBV18 and TRBJ2-7, with D possibly matching TRBD1 (8 bases). CDR3 length: 17 amino acids. Trimming took 3 bases from V and 1 from J, leaving 19 bases between them. CDR1 and CDR2 from the germline V gene are KGHSH and LQKENI. CDR3 amino acids: CASSPTGTGGGSYEQYF. CDR3 nucleotide sequence: TGTGCCAGCTCACCCACAGGAACAGGGGGGGGGTCCTACGAGCAGTACTTC.

The rearrangement uses TRBV2 and TRBJ1-1; D possibly corresponds to TRBD1 (6 bases). From germline, CDR1 is SNHLY and CDR2 FYNNEI. CDR3 length: 15 residues. The V end lost 2 bases, the J end lost 8 bases, and 18 bases lay between the germline ends. In nucleotides, the CDR3 is TGTGCCAGCAGTGAACAGGGTGGGGGCAGGACCGAAGCTTTCTTT. Translation gives CASSEQGGGRTEAFF.

The chain recombines TRBV28 with TRBJ1-1; the D is unclear. The CDR3 consists of 14 residues. Germline V CDR1 and CDR2: MDHEN, SYDVKM. Trimming removed 2 bases at V and 10 bases at J, with 17 bases between. The CDR3 protein is CASSLEGGLRAAFF. The CDR3 region has the DNA TGTGCCAGCAGTTTAGAGGGCGGGCTTCGCGCAGCTTTCTTT. The variable domain in full, with the rest retrieved from reference TRBV28 and TRBJ1-1, is DVKVTQSSRYLVKRTGEKVFLECVQDMDHENMFWYRQDPGLGLRLIYFSYDVKMKEKGDIPEGYSVSREKKERFSLILESASTNQTSMYLCASSLEGGLRAAFFGQGTRLTVV.

The CDR3 loop reads CASSDFRGANVLTF. CDR3 sequence (DNA): TGTGCCAGCAGTGATTTCCGGGGGGCCAACGTCCTGACTTTC. The chain joins TRBV6-4 to TRBJ2-6; D ambiguous. CDR1 MRHNA and CDR2 SNTAGT come from the germline V gene. V lost 3 bases and J 4 bases, leaving 7 bases between the germline ends. This CDR3 spans 14 amino acids.

The chain combines TRBV19 with TRBJ1-1, with D tentatively TRBD1 (5 bases). The CDR3 contains 14 residues. Germline loops: CDR1 LNHDA, CDR2 SQIVND (reference sequence). V was shortened by 6 bases and J by 1 base, with 12 bases between the two germline ends. Written as DNA, the CDR3 is TGTGCCAGTAGGACAGAGATTCCGAACACTGAAGCTTTCTTT. This translates into CASRTEIPNTEAFF.

This chain's CDR3 is CASSLTGDRQPQHF. The CDR3 bases are TGTGCCAGCAGCCTGACAGGGGATCGTCAGCCCCAGCATTTT. The rearrangement joins TRBV6-2 or TRBV6-3 to TRBJ1-5, with 8 bases identical to TRBD1. Germline CDR1 is MNHEY and CDR2 is SVGEGT. This CDR3 contains 14 residues. V was clipped by 6 bases and J by 6 bases; unmatched bases: 7.

The chain recombines TRBV24-1 with TRBJ2-2; 9 bases agree with TRBD2. This CDR3 spans 15 amino acids. Germline values: CDR1 KGHDR, CDR2 SFDVKD. Unmatched junction bases numbered 4, after V lost 5 bases and J lost 4 bases. The CDR3 protein is CATSAGGGGTGELFF. As DNA, the CDR3 is TGTGCCACCAGTGCGGGCGGGGGGGGCACCGGGGAGCTGTTTTTT.

V and J are TRBV28 and TRBJ1-1, with a tentative D call TRBD1 (6 bases). This CDR3 contains 16 residues. Germline CDR1 reads MDHEN; CDR2 reads SYDVKM. Trimming shortened V by 6 bases and J by 5 bases, and 22 bases separated the two germline ends. The CDR3 is CASRLGPRRGWTEAFF. The CDR3 DNA reads TGTGCCAGCAGACTAGGTCCTCGCAGGGGATGGACTGAAGCTTTCTTT.

J is TRBJ1-2 and V is TRBV19, with a possible D match to TRBD1 (6 bases). The V gene's germline CDR1 is LNHDA and CDR2 SQIVND (reference sequence). Trimming removed 6 bases at V and 1 base at J, with 15 bases between. CDR3 length equals 15 residues. DNA for the CDR3: TGTGCCAGTAGAACCCGGGACATCCTTAACTATGGCTACACCTTC. Protein: CASRTRDILNYGYTF. Based on the CDR3 plus reference TRBV19 and TRBJ1-2, the full variable domain is DGGITQSPKYLFRKEGQNVTLSCEQNLNHDAMYWYRQDPGQGLRLIYYSQIVNDFQKGDIAEGYSVSREKKESFPLTVTSAQKNPTAFYLCASRTRDILNYGYTFGSGTRLTVV.

This chain connects TRBV7-9 to TRBJ1-6; weak D call: TRBD1 (6 bases). CDR1 SEHNR and CDR2 FQNEAQ come from the germline V gene (reference sequence). The length of the CDR3 is 15 residues. The V and J ends lost 1 base and 7 bases respectively, with 11 bases between them. CDR3 residues: CASSLEGVENSPLHF. CDR3 bases: TGTGCCAGCAGCTTAGAGGGGGTGGAGAATTCACCCCTCCACTTT.